The text below deals with one T cell receptor beta chain. The antigen remains undetermined. In TCRdb, the RT-PCR reads were re-called with MiXCR into one record per CDR3 protein. The sample carries roughly 570,000 distinct CDR3 sequences, 12% to 15% recorded once. The CDR3 runs to 14 residues. Germline assignment: CDR1 SQVTM and CDR2 ANQGSEA. The V end lost 6 bases, the J end lost 0 bases, and 13 bases lay between the germline ends. This sample was included in a study of response to subunit inactivated influenza vaccine. General observations from the study: A suggestion made by the authors is that each seasonal influenza vaccination recruits few new T cells.

This sequence was found in a man aged 45 to 65 who received an inactivated influenza vaccine. The material was PBMCs from blood, obtained approximately 13 days after vaccination. The rearrangement links TRBV29-1 to TRBJ2-3; TRBD2 is a possible D gene (5 bases). The CDR3 protein is CSVPPGGSTDTQYF. CDR3 bases: TGCAGCGTGCCCCCGGGCGGGAGCACAGATACGCAGTATTTT.